The 29 T cell receptor beta chains presented below share a single source sample, sequenced in a study of blood T cell repertoires in COVID-19. Here immunoSEQ multiplex PCR was the method, and the copy in TCRdb shows in-frame clones only, minus some. The sample contains approximately 70,000 clones, 75% to 95% of which appear only once. What was sequenced was peripheral blood. The receptor set was obtained from a woman aged 60-75 years with active COVID-19.

The rearrangement links TRBV24-1 to TRBJ1-1, with 8 bases that match TRBD1. This CDR3 region has 18 residues. Trimming at V came to 4 bases and at J to 0 bases, leaving 12 bases not matched to a gene. Germline V gene data show CDR1 as KGHDR and CDR2 as SFDVKD. DNA of the CDR3: TGTGCCACCAGTGACGGATCGACAGGGGAAGGCATGAACACTGAAGCTTTCTTT. Its translation: CATSDGSTGEGMNTEAFF.

The V gene is TRBV7-9, the J gene TRBJ2-7; D ambiguous. The V gene lost 3 bases and the J gene lost 0 bases, with 9 bases spanning the gap. The CDR3 consists of 14 residues. CDR1 and CDR2 (germline): SEHNR, FQNEAQ (reference sequence). CDR3 residues: CASSFMRSSYEQYF. CDR3 nucleotides: TGTGCCAGCAGCTTCATGAGAAGCTCCTACGAGCAGTACTTC.

The chain is built from TRBV5-6 and TRBJ2-7; TRBD2 matches 8 bases. V lost 5 bases, J lost 5 bases, and 9 bases stayed unmatched. The CDR3 length is 14 residues. In germline, CDR1 is SGHDT, CDR2 YYEEEE. The CDR3 sequence is CASSERERGHEQYF. CDR3 bases: TGTGCCAGCAGTGAGCGGGAGAGGGGTCACGAGCAGTACTTC.

CDR3 coding DNA: TGTGCCAGCAGCACGACAGTCACCGGGGAGCTGTTTTTT. This gives the protein CASSTTVTGELFF. The rearrangement joins TRBV27 to TRBJ2-2, with D possibly matching TRBD1 (5 bases). Trimming cost V 6 bases and J 4 bases, with 9 bases left between them. The CDR3 runs 13 residues. Germline V gene lookup returns CDR1 MNHEY and CDR2 SMNVEV (reference sequence).

The count of this clone is one. J is TRBJ1-1 and V is TRBV5-1; tentative D call: TRBD1 (5 bases). V was trimmed by 6 bases and J by 4 bases, leaving 16 bases between them. CDR1 SGHRS and CDR2 YFSETQ come from the germline V gene. The CDR3 loop spans 14 amino acids. The CDR3: CASTVANGGTEAFF. CDR3 bases: TGCGCCAGCACAGTAGCAAACGGGGGCACTGAAGCTTTCTTT.

The chain links TRBV19 to TRBJ2-3; 8 bases fit TRBD1. The V gene's germline CDR1 is LNHDA and CDR2 SQIVND (reference sequence). The CDR3 is 15 residues long. V trimming: 4 bases; J trimming: 4 bases; junction bases outside the gene matches: 7. CDR3 loop: CASSTDRVVADTQYF. As DNA, the CDR3 is TGTGCCAGTAGTACGGACAGGGTCGTCGCAGATACGCAGTATTTT.

The V gene is TRBV7-8, the J gene TRBJ2-7; possibly TRBD1 for D (6 bases). There are 13 residues in the CDR3. The V and J ends lost 5 bases and 3 bases respectively, with 11 bases between them. Germline V gene data show CDR1 as SGHVS and CDR2 as FQNEAQ. The CDR3 loop reads CASSRTRGYEQYF. In DNA, the CDR3 is TGTGCCAGCAGCCGAACCAGGGGCTACGAGCAGTACTTC.

CDR3 protein: CASSPLDRGTDTQYF. In nucleotides, the CDR3 is TGCGCCAGCAGCCCCCTGGACAGGGGCACAGATACGCAGTATTTT. The chain links TRBV5-1 to TRBJ2-3; 8 bases fit TRBD1. V trimming: 4 bases; J trimming: 1 base; junction bases outside the gene matches: 5. Germline V gives CDR1 SGHRS, CDR2 YFSETQ. The CDR3 is made up of 15 amino acids.

The chain has TRBV7-9 and TRBJ2-3; tentative D call: TRBD2 (6 bases). Germline V CDR1 and CDR2: SEHNR, FQNEAQ (reference sequence). Trimming shortened V by 5 bases and J by 6 bases, and 18 bases separated the two germline ends. CDR3 length: 15 residues. The CDR3 region is CASSLPAGPLDTQYF. Here the CDR3 DNA reads TGTGCCAGCAGCCTCCCGGCGGGGCCTTTGGATACGCAGTATTTT.

The chain carries TRBV2 and TRBJ1-3; D gene unclear. V lost 0 bases to trimming and J lost 0 bases, with 6 bases between them. CDR3 size: 15 residues. Germline CDR1 and CDR2: SNHLY and FYNNEI. CDR3 protein: CASSEAGNSGNTIYF. The CDR3 DNA is TGTGCCAGCAGTGAAGCCGGGAACTCTGGAAACACCATATATTTT.

This clone occurred once. The chain combines TRBV30 with TRBJ1-6; no clear D gene. Germline values: CDR1 GTSNPN, CDR2 SVGIG (reference sequence). This CDR3 is built from 11 residues. V dropped 3 bases and J dropped 7 bases, with 4 bases sitting between them. For the CDR3, the DNA is TGTGCCTGGAGGGAGAATTCACCCCTCCACTTT. It translates to CAWRENSPLHF.

CDR3 residues: CASSPDPWETEAFF. The CDR3 DNA is TGTGCCAGCAGCCCGGACCCGTGGGAGACTGAAGCTTTCTTT. V usage is TRBV7-2 and J usage is TRBJ1-1; D uncertain. The CDR3 is 14 amino acids. V was clipped by 5 bases and J by 5 bases, with 15 bases between them. Per germline, CDR1 SGHTA and CDR2 FQGNSA.

This clone has a single count. This chain uses TRBV28 with TRBJ2-7, with a weak D call TRBD2 (5 bases). Germline lookup yields CDR1 MDHEN and CDR2 SYDVKM. Trimming pared 4 bases from V and 4 bases from J, leaving 17 bases between. The CDR3 is 15 amino acids. CDR3: CASSSTGIFRYEQYF. CDR3 bases: TGTGCCAGCAGTTCTACCGGGATTTTCCGTTACGAGCAGTACTTC.

This clone was seen a handful of times. This chain connects TRBV6-5 to TRBJ1-2; D perhaps matches TRBD1 (5 bases). CDR1 is MNHEY and CDR2 is SVGAGI in the germline V gene. Trimming took off 8 bases at V and 5 bases at J, with 9 bases between the two ends. The CDR3 totals 11 residues. The CDR3 spells CASGGGYGYTF. CDR3 in DNA: TGTGCCAGCGGGGGGGGTTATGGCTACACCTTC.

Note on this clone: Other DNA sequences in this specimen translate into the identical CDR3. This sequence joins TRBV4-1 and TRBJ2-7; tentatively, D is TRBD1 (5 bases). There are 15 residues in the CDR3. CDR1 and CDR2 (germline): MGHRA, YSYEKL. The germline V and J ends were trimmed by 0 bases and 4 bases, with 13 bases remaining between them. CDR3 nucleotide sequence: TGCGCCAGCAGCCAAGATCTGGGCAGGACATACGAGCAGTACTTC. It encodes CASSQDLGRTYEQYF.

This clone was seen just once. The J gene is TRBJ1-5, the V gene TRBV28; no reliable D call. Germline CDR1 is MDHEN and CDR2 is SYDVKM. Between the trimmed V and J ends, which lost 8 bases and 2 bases, there was a span of 13 bases. The CDR3 has 14 amino acids. Here the CDR3 DNA reads TGTGCCAGCGGCCTCGGGAGGGGCAATCAGCCCCAGCATTTT. Protein sequence: CASGLGRGNQPQHF.

The V call is TRBV2, the J call TRBJ1-5; D is unclear. Germline V gene sequence: CDR1 SNHLY, CDR2 FYNNEI. The CDR3 sequence is 15 residues long. V shed 4 bases and J shed 1 base, with 11 bases lying between them. Written as DNA, the CDR3 is TGTGCCAGCAGTGGCTCAGGAATAAGCAATCAGCCCCAGCATTTT. This codes for CASSGSGISNQPQHF.

V and J are TRBV2 and TRBJ2-3; D may be TRBD1 (5 bases). CDR3 length: 16 amino acids. The V end lost 6 bases, the J end lost 6 bases, and 22 bases lay between the germline ends. Germline V CDR1 and CDR2: SNHLY, FYNNEI. The CDR3 sequence is CASRGVRRLSTDTQYF. The CDR3 DNA is TGTGCCAGCAGAGGGGTTAGGCGCCTTAGTACGGATACGCAGTATTTT.

In DNA form, the CDR3 reads TGCGCCAGCCGGGACAGGGACTCTGGGGCCAACGTCCTGACTTTC. Its protein is CASRDRDSGANVLTF. The gene calls are TRBV5-1 and TRBJ2-6, with 9 positions matching TRBD1. The length of the CDR3 is 15 residues. J gave up 0 bases and V 7 bases, and 2 bases lay outside the gene matches. Germline CDR1 and CDR2: SGHRS and YFSETQ.

The chain couples TRBV18 to TRBJ2-2; 9 bases map to TRBD2. CDR1 and CDR2 from the germline V gene are KGHSH and LQKENI. The CDR3 is made up of 17 amino acids. The V gene end was trimmed by 3 bases and the J gene end by 6 bases; junction bases not matched to a gene: 11. CDR3 nucleotides: TGTGCCAGCTCACCCCCCATAGCGGGAGTTCCCCCCGGGGAGCTGTTTTTT. This codes for CASSPPIAGVPPGELFF.

The chain joins TRBV27 to TRBJ1-6, with 8 bases identical to TRBD1. The V and J ends lost 7 bases and 6 bases, in that order; junction bases with no gene match: 11. The CDR3 runs to 16 residues. CDR1 is MNHEY, CDR2 SMNVEV, per germline (reference sequence). In DNA form, the CDR3 reads TGTGCCAGCACGGACAGGGCGCCCTTTGGTAATTCACCCCTCCACTTT. Translation: CASTDRAPFGNSPLHF.

This clone occurred once. One end of the junction does not line up with germline, which may come from a read error. This chain uses TRBV2 with TRBJ1-1, with D maybe TRBD1 (5 bases). The CDR3 covers 13 residues. From germline, CDR1 is SNHLY and CDR2 FYNNEI. CDR3 bases: TGTGCCAGCAGAGAAGACAGGAACACTGAAGCTTTCTTT. It specifies CASREDRNTEAFF.

This chain connects TRBV3-1 (or the pseudogene TRBV3-2) to TRBJ2-7, with D perhaps matching TRBD1 (6 bases). CDR3 length: 15 residues. Germline V gene sequence: CDR1 LGHDT, CDR2 YNNKEL (reference sequence). V lost 0 bases and J lost 2, with 11 bases in between. The CDR3: CASSQDAGAPYEQYF. The CDR3 DNA is TGTGCCAGCAGCCAAGACGCAGGGGCACCCTACGAGCAGTACTTC.

The chain carries TRBV11-3 and TRBJ2-1, with D possibly TRBD2 on 5 matching bases. The ends were cut back, 8 bases at V and 6 bases at J, with 20 bases in the middle. Germline V lookup: CDR1 SGHNT, CDR2 YENEEA. This CDR3 region has 15 residues. The CDR3 reads CASGISGKLTNEQFF. The CDR3 DNA reads TGTGCCAGCGGCATATCGGGGAAGCTAACCAATGAGCAGTTCTTC.

This clone showed up just once. This rearrangement joins TRBV23-1 to TRBJ1-5; TRBD1 matches at 7 bases. TRBV23-1 qualifies as an ORF whose function is uncertain. The trim removed 1 base at V and 5 bases at J, leaving 5 bases unmatched. The CDR3 extends over 15 amino acids. The CDR3 protein is CASSQFKQGHQPQHF. DNA of the CDR3: TGCGCCAGCAGTCAATTTAAACAGGGGCATCAGCCCCAGCATTTT.

The genes are TRBV3-1 (or the pseudogene TRBV3-2) and TRBJ1-2; D is possibly TRBD1 (6 bases). The germline CDR1 and CDR2 sequences are LGHDT and YNNKEL (reference sequence). Trimming pared 5 bases from V and 5 bases from J, leaving 12 bases between. This CDR3 is 13 amino acids long. CDR3 in DNA: TGTGCCAGCAGCTCAGGGGTTCAGTATGGCTACACCTTC. Translated: CASSSGVQYGYTF.

The CDR3 spells CASTDLPSETQYF. The CDR3 DNA follows: TGTGCCAGCACGGACTTACCCTCGGAGACCCAGTACTTC. This rearrangement joins TRBV5-4 to TRBJ2-5, with D possibly TRBD2 on 5 matching bases. This CDR3 comprises 13 residues. V lost 6 bases to trimming and J lost 5 bases, with 14 bases between them. Looked up from germline, CDR1 is SGHNT and CDR2 is YYREEE (reference sequence).

The rearrangement uses TRBV7-9 and TRBJ1-2; no definite D call. Germline-derived CDR1 and CDR2 are SEHNR and FQNEAQ (reference sequence). With 1 base removed from V and 2 bases from J, the gap between germline ends came to 8 bases. This CDR3 is built from 14 residues. DNA of the CDR3: TGTGCCAGCAGCTTAGTCACAGTGAACTATGGCTACACCTTC. Its translation: CASSLVTVNYGYTF.

The chain recombines TRBV6-6 with TRBJ1-1; D is undetermined. Germline V gene sequence: CDR1 MNHNY, CDR2 SVGAGI (reference sequence). Trimming stripped 5 bases from V and 0 bases from J, with 10 bases between. The CDR3 extends over 14 amino acids. DNA for the CDR3: TGTGCCAGCAGTACACAGAAGATGAACACTGAAGCTTTCTTT. Residues: CASSTQKMNTEAFF.